This T cell receptor (beta chain) was identified in a study of identical twins. This clonotype was seen more than once but under ten times. Its antigen is not identified. With template switching, a universal primer site was added, and the cDNA carried unique molecular identifiers. From the 5' RACE reads, TCRdb called clonotypes with MiXCR, one entry per CDR3 protein. The sample has around 250,000 distinct CDR3 sequences; approximately 11% are singletons. The germline V gene has CDR1 SNHLY and CDR2 FYNNEI. V shed 8 bases and J shed 5 bases, with 13 bases lying between them. CDR3 length equals 13 residues. Study findings and constraints: Cord blood beta clonotypes present at high abundance carried fewer insertions; no such pattern appeared in memory repertoires.

Healthy Caucasians were all of the donors. These data were also reused for a study on yellow fever vaccine responses in identical twins.

Material: memory (CD45RO+) T cells sorted from blood. This TCR came from a woman between 18 and 30 years old in good health. The gene calls are TRBV2 and TRBJ2-1; maybe TRBD1 (5 bases). CDR3 sequence: CASRRDRNNEQFF. CDR3 in DNA: TGTGCCAGCCGACGAGACAGAAACAATGAGCAGTTCTTC.